Listed below are T cell receptor beta chains from one sample, sequenced in a study of blood T cell repertoires in COVID-19. The method was immunoSEQ multiplex PCR; TCRdb's version includes in-frame clones alone and lacks a portion of them. The profile covers a few hundred thousand clones, with around 89% appearing a single time and more than 0.75% taken by the ten largest. The source material was peripheral blood. The source of these receptors is a young man with acute or convalescent COVID-19. Each CDR3 is given with its conserved first and last residue. A D gene is named only where the DNA matches it firmly. A row's size may be missing; if present it is once, few, many or a size class.

clone size,D gene,J gene,V gene,CDR3 protein,CDR3 DNA
NA,NA,TRBJ1-5,TRBV9,CASSVTGYSNQPQHF,TGTGCCAGCAGCGTAACAGGTTATAGCAATCAGCCCCAGCATTTT
NA,TRBD2,TRBJ2-5,TRBV7-9,CASSPLPRLAGGPRETQYF,TGTGCCAGCAGCCCACTGCCTCGACTAGCGGGAGGGCCCCGGGAGACCCAGTACTTC
NA,NA,TRBJ2-5,TRBV5-1,CASSVPRGQETQYF,TGCGCCAGCAGCGTACCCAGGGGCCAAGAGACCCAGTACTTC
few,NA,TRBJ1-6,TRBV6-5,CATIRVQGFDSPLHF,TGTGCCACTATTAGGGTACAGGGTTTTGATTCACCCCTCCACTTT
NA,NA,TRBJ2-7,TRBV5-5,CASSRVSRDYEQYF,TGTGCCAGCAGCCGTGTCAGCAGGGACTACGAGCAGTACTTC
few,NA,TRBJ2-5,TRBV18,CASSRDIGPETQYF,TGTGCCAGCTCACGGGACATCGGACCCGAGACCCAGTACTTC
NA,NA,TRBJ2-5,TRBV5-1,CASSSPRVEETQYF,TGCGCCAGCAGCTCCCCCCGTGTTGAGGAGACCCAGTACTTC
NA,TRBD1,TRBJ1-1,TRBV27,CASSPIDRGADTEAFF,TGTGCCAGCAGTCCTATCGACAGGGGGGCCGACACTGAAGCTTTCTTT
NA,NA,TRBJ2-5,TRBV11-2,CASSRYLASQETQYF,TGTGCCAGCAGTCGTTACCTAGCGAGCCAAGAGACCCAGTACTTC
NA,NA,TRBJ1-1,TRBV27,CASSKRSVNTEAFF,TGTGCCAGCAGTAAGAGATCGGTGAACACTGAAGCTTTCTTT
NA,TRBD1,TRBJ1-5,TRBV19,CASSPGTGNQPQHF,TGTGCCAGTAGTCCCGGGACAGGGAATCAGCCCCAGCATTTT
NA,TRBD1,TRBJ2-4,TRBV11-2,CASSLAGTANIQYF,TGTGCCAGCAGCTTAGCCGGGACAGCAAACATTCAGTACTTC
NA,NA,TRBJ1-1,TRBV7-2,CASSLVPAVPEAFF,TGTGCCAGCAGCTTAGTGCCCGCGGTTCCTGAAGCTTTCTTT
NA,NA,TRBJ2-6,TRBV12-3/TRBV12-4,CASSLGLVLTF,TGTGCCAGCAGTTTGGGACTCGTCCTGACTTTC
once,TRBD1,TRBJ1-2,TRBV6-4,CASRDRGLPGDGYTF,TGTGCCAGCAGGGACAGGGGGCTACCAGGAGATGGCTACACCTTC
few,NA,TRBJ2-1,TRBV30,CAWGRGGSVNEQFF,TGTGCCTGGGGTAGGGGGGGATCGGTCAATGAGCAGTTCTTC
NA,NA,TRBJ2-5,TRBV7-2,CASSDRGQRRETQYF,TGTGCCAGCAGCGACCGGGGACAAAGAAGGGAGACCCAGTACTTC
once,TRBD1,TRBJ1-2,TRBV2,CASSLRGRGGYTF,TGTGCCAGCAGTCTTAGGGGGCGCGGTGGCTACACCTTC
NA,NA,TRBJ2-2,TRBV9,CASSVTSSNTGELFF,TGTGCCAGCAGTGTGACTAGTTCGAACACCGGGGAGCTGTTTTTT
NA,NA,TRBJ1-3,TRBV6-5,CASSYSWQSGNTIYF,TGTGCCAGCAGTTACTCCTGGCAGTCTGGAAACACCATATATTTT
NA,NA,TRBJ1-6,TRBV7-8,CASSLTVVWDSPLHF,TGTGCCAGCAGCTTGACAGTGGTGTGGGATTCACCCCTCCACTTT
NA,NA,TRBJ2-1,TRBV4-1,CASSPSEGGKGEQFF,TGCGCCAGCTCGCCTAGCGAGGGGGGGAAGGGTGAGCAGTTCTTC
NA,NA,TRBJ1-2,TRBV19,CASSIPGTTNYGYTF,TGTGCCAGTAGTATACCCGGGACTACTAACTATGGCTACACCTTC
NA,TRBD2,TRBJ2-1,TRBV19,CASSMWREGYEQFF,TGTGCCAGTAGTATGTGGCGGGAGGGCTATGAGCAGTTCTTC
NA,TRBD1,TRBJ2-5,TRBV6-5,CASRPTGTAGETQYF,TGTGCCAGCAGACCAACCGGGACAGCCGGAGAGACCCAGTACTTC
once,NA,TRBJ1-2,TRBV28,CASSWGGNNYGYTF,TGTGCCAGCAGTTGGGGCGGAAACAACTATGGCTACACCTTC
NA,NA,TRBJ1-6,TRBV28,CASSDRDSPLHF,TGTGCCAGCAGTGATCGAGATTCACCCCTCCACTTT
NA,NA,TRBJ1-1,TRBV18,CASSPYRNRGYTEAFF,TGTGCCAGCTCACCATACCGGAACCGGGGGTACACTGAAGCTTTCTTT
NA,TRBD2,TRBJ2-1,TRBV19,CASSIKGLVAYNEQFF,TGTGCCAGTAGTATAAAGGGACTAGTTGCGTACAATGAGCAGTTCTTC
NA,TRBD2,TRBJ2-5,TRBV19,CASSIGLLAGPGETQYF,TGTGCCAGTAGTATAGGTCTCCTAGCGGGGCCGGGGGAGACCCAGTACTTC
NA,NA,TRBJ1-2,TRBV18,CASSPDTDNYGYTF,TGTGCCAGCTCACCAGACACCGATAACTATGGCTACACCTTC
once,TRBD2,TRBJ2-3,TRBV5-1,CASSLGAGGPDTQYF,TGCGCCAGCAGCTTGGGAGCGGGGGGGCCAGATACGCAGTATTTT
NA,TRBD1,TRBJ1-1,TRBV5-1,CASSQGAGGTEAFF,TGCGCCAGCAGCCAGGGGGCGGGAGGGACTGAAGCTTTCTTT
once,TRBD1,TRBJ2-1,TRBV6-5,CASSARTGFDEQFF,TGTGCCAGCAGCGCGAGGACAGGGTTCGATGAGCAGTTCTTC
NA,TRBD2,TRBJ2-1,TRBV20-1,CSASGRAEQFF,TGCAGTGCTTCGGGGAGGGCTGAGCAGTTCTTC
NA,TRBD2,TRBJ2-5,TRBV6-2/TRBV6-3,CASSWSSGDQETQYF,TGTGCCAGCAGTTGGTCTAGCGGGGATCAAGAGACCCAGTACTTC
NA,TRBD1,TRBJ2-3,TRBV28,CASSSYGQGDFTDTQYF,TGTGCCAGCAGTTCTTATGGACAGGGGGATTTTACAGATACGCAGTATTTT
NA,TRBD1,TRBJ1-5,TRBV11-2,CASSLTGTGNQPQHF,TGTGCCAGCAGCCTCACCGGGACAGGGAATCAGCCCCAGCATTTT
NA,NA,TRBJ2-7,TRBV28,CASSPHSDSSYEQYF,TGTGCCAGCAGCCCCCACTCGGACTCCTCCTACGAGCAGTACTTC
once,TRBD1,TRBJ1-6,TRBV13,CASSSGTAYSPLHF,TGTGCCAGCAGCTCCGGGACAGCCTATTCACCCCTCCACTTT
NA,TRBD1,TRBJ2-1,TRBV27,CASSLSPDRVNEQFF,TGTGCCAGCAGTTTATCGCCCGACAGGGTGAATGAGCAGTTCTTC
NA,NA,TRBJ1-2,TRBV6-6,CASSYSSGNYGYTF,TGTGCCAGCAGTTACTCGAGCGGAAACTATGGCTACACCTTC
NA,NA,TRBJ1-2,TRBV4-1,CASSQDRPGAYGYTF,TGCGCCAGCAGCCAAGATAGGCCAGGCGCCTATGGCTACACCTTC
NA,NA,TRBJ2-1,TRBV29-1,CSVEAGDISYNEQFF,TGCAGCGTTGAGGCAGGGGATATCTCCTACAATGAGCAGTTCTTC
once,NA,TRBJ2-2,TRBV28,CASSVIVGELFF,TGTGCCAGCAGTGTCATAGTAGGGGAGCTGTTTTTT
once,NA,TRBJ2-1,TRBV5-1,CASSSAGVVSNEQFF,TGCGCCAGCAGCTCAGCAGGGGTGGTAAGCAATGAGCAGTTCTTC
NA,TRBD1,TRBJ2-7,TRBV10-2,CASRQQGAYEQYF,TGCGCCAGCAGGCAGCAGGGGGCCTACGAGCAGTACTTC
NA,TRBD2,TRBJ2-1,TRBV7-9,CASSRRTSGGNYSYNEQFF,TGTGCCAGCAGCAGAAGGACTAGCGGGGGGAACTACTCCTACAATGAGCAGTTCTTC
NA,NA,TRBJ2-1,TRBV7-8,CASSPRGPIPLDNEQFF,TGTGCCAGCAGCCCGCGGGGACCGATACCCTTGGACAATGAGCAGTTCTTC
NA,TRBD2,TRBJ2-7,TRBV11-2,CASSPRTSGSYEQYF,TGTGCCAGCAGCCCCAGGACTAGCGGGTCCTACGAGCAGTACTTC
NA,NA,TRBJ1-2,TRBV28,CASRQGNDYGYTF,TGTGCCAGCAGGCAGGGGAACGACTATGGCTACACCTTC
NA,NA,TRBJ1-4,TRBV4-1,CASAESFNEKLFF,TGCGCCAGCGCGGAGTCTTTTAATGAAAAACTGTTTTTT
NA,NA,TRBJ2-2,TRBV7-6,CASSLASGSAGELFF,TGTGCCAGCAGCTTAGCGTCGGGATCGGCCGGGGAGCTGTTTTTT
NA,TRBD2,TRBJ2-7,TRBV4-2,CASSQVGLAGSYEQYF,TGTGCCAGCAGCCAAGTGGGACTAGCGGGATCCTACGAGCAGTACTTC
once,NA,TRBJ1-1,TRBV11-3,CASSYNTNTEAFF,TGTGCCAGCAGCTACAACACGAACACTGAAGCTTTCTTT
NA,NA,TRBJ1-2,TRBV6-5,CASSYSTYGYTF,TGTGCCAGCAGTTACTCTACTTATGGCTACACCTTC
NA,NA,TRBJ2-2,TRBV11-2,CASSSDWNTGELFF,TGTGCCAGCAGCTCGGACTGGAACACCGGGGAGCTGTTTTTT